These T cell receptor beta chains were read from a single sample in a study of blood T cells in healthy people across ages. TCRdb passed the 5' RACE reads through MiXCR, listing each CDR3 protein once. The repertoire holds approximately 960,000 distinct CDR3 sequences, roughly 29% seen once, with about a tenth in the top ten. These data also formed part of another study, on T cells of mothers and their children.

The sequenced sample consisted of blood. The receptors come from a woman aged 40 to 55 in good health. The CDR3 runs from the conserved cysteine through the conserved F or W. A D gene is named only where the DNA matches it firmly. Rows may omit the clone size; those that give it use once, few, many or a size class.

clone size: many
J gene: TRBJ1-2
D gene: TRBD1
V gene: TRBV20-1
CDR3 protein: CSAPSKDRNYGYTF
CDR3 DNA: TGCAGTGCTCCAAGCAAGGACAGGAACTATGGCTACACCTTC

clone size: many
J gene: TRBJ2-1
D gene: TRBD2
V gene: TRBV20-1
CDR3 protein: CSAILAGGYNEQFF
CDR3 DNA: TGCAGTGCTATATTAGCGGGGGGTTACAATGAGCAGTTCTTC

clone size: NA
J gene: TRBJ2-2
D gene: TRBD2
V gene: TRBV20-1
CDR3 protein: CSASELAGVTGELFF
CDR3 DNA: TGCAGTGCTAGTGAACTAGCGGGGGTAACCGGGGAGCTGTTTTTT

clone size: many
J gene: TRBJ2-7
D gene: NA
V gene: TRBV6-6
CDR3 protein: CASSDPRTYEQYF
CDR3 DNA: TGTGCCAGCAGCGACCCGAGGACCTACGAGCAGTACTTC

clone size: NA
J gene: TRBJ2-4
D gene: NA
V gene: TRBV6-5
CDR3 protein: CASRGLSSEQYF
CDR3 DNA: TGTGCCAGCAGAGGCCTTAGTAGTGAGCAGTACTTC

clone size: NA
J gene: TRBJ2-5
D gene: NA
V gene: TRBV10-3
CDR3 protein: CATKQSGAGLETQYF
CDR3 DNA: TGTGCCACCAAACAAAGTGGGGCAGGGTTAGAGACCCAGTACTTC

clone size: NA
J gene: TRBJ2-1
D gene: TRBD2
V gene: TRBV11-2
CDR3 protein: CASRRTSGGALETQFF
CDR3 DNA: TGTGCCAGCCGGCGGACTAGCGGGGGGGCACTGGAGACCCAGTTCTTC

clone size: few
J gene: TRBJ2-1
D gene: TRBD1
V gene: TRBV2
CDR3 protein: CASSDLLWTGSSYNEQFF
CDR3 DNA: TGTGCCAGCAGTGACCTACTATGGACAGGGAGCTCCTACAATGAGCAGTTCTTC

clone size: NA
J gene: TRBJ2-7
D gene: NA
V gene: TRBV24-1
CDR3 protein: CATSSGAYEQHF
CDR3 DNA: TGTGCCACCAGTTCAGGTGCCTACGAGCAGCACTTC

clone size: NA
J gene: TRBJ2-2
D gene: NA
V gene: TRBV28
CDR3 protein: CASSSTGTHKHTGELFF
CDR3 DNA: TGTGCCAGCAGTTCGACCGGGACACACAAACACACCGGGGAGCTGTTTTTT

clone size: many
J gene: TRBJ1-1
D gene: NA
V gene: TRBV29-1
CDR3 protein: CSVDGNTEAFF
CDR3 DNA: TGCAGCGTTGACGGGAACACTGAAGCTTTCTTT

clone size: NA
J gene: TRBJ2-5
D gene: TRBD1
V gene: TRBV12-3/TRBV12-4
CDR3 protein: CASSPTGIQETQYF
CDR3 DNA: TGTGCCAGCAGCCCGACAGGGATCCAAGAGACCCAGTACTTC

clone size: many
J gene: TRBJ2-1
D gene: TRBD2
V gene: TRBV7-7
CDR3 protein: CASSISGGSIQFF
CDR3 DNA: TGTGCTAGCAGCATCAGCGGGGGGTCAATTCAGTTCTTC

clone size: NA
J gene: TRBJ1-1
D gene: NA
V gene: TRBV24-1
CDR3 protein: CATSDPKGPATEAFF
CDR3 DNA: TGTGCCACCAGTGACCCCAAGGGCCCGGCCACTGAAGCTTTCTTT

clone size: NA
J gene: TRBJ2-4
D gene: TRBD1
V gene: TRBV19
CDR3 protein: CASSPRTGLGIQYF
CDR3 DNA: TGTGCCAGTAGCCCCAGGACAGGTTTGGGCATTCAGTACTTC

clone size: many
J gene: TRBJ2-3
D gene: NA
V gene: TRBV20-1
CDR3 protein: CSATPGLDTRRGQYF
CDR3 DNA: TGCAGTGCTACCCCGGGACTGGATACCCGGAGAGGGCAGTATTTT

clone size: NA
J gene: TRBJ2-7
D gene: NA
V gene: TRBV12-3/TRBV12-4
CDR3 protein: CASSGPGLLHYEQYF
CDR3 DNA: TGTGCCAGCAGCGGACCGGGGCTCCTACACTACGAGCAGTACTTC

clone size: NA
J gene: TRBJ1-2
D gene: NA
V gene: TRBV29-1
CDR3 protein: CSVEDPLSQGYTF
CDR3 DNA: TGCAGCGTTGAAGATCCCCTCTCGCAGGGCTACACCTTC

clone size: NA
J gene: TRBJ1-4
D gene: NA
V gene: TRBV3-1
CDR3 protein: CASSPRGTENEKLFF
CDR3 DNA: TGTGCCAGCAGCCCAAGAGGGACGGAGAATGAAAAACTGTTTTTT

clone size: many
J gene: TRBJ2-6
D gene: NA
V gene: TRBV5-6
CDR3 protein: CASSWSGANVLTF
CDR3 DNA: TGTGCCAGCAGTTGGTCCGGGGCCAACGTCCTGACTTTC

clone size: many
J gene: TRBJ2-7
D gene: NA
V gene: TRBV28
CDR3 protein: CASSYSYYEQYF
CDR3 DNA: TGTGCCAGCAGTTACAGTTACTACGAGCAGTACTTC

clone size: many
J gene: TRBJ2-7
D gene: NA
V gene: TRBV6-6
CDR3 protein: CASSLTRDKDNEQYF
CDR3 DNA: TGTGCCAGCAGTCTTACCCGGGACAAAGACAACGAGCAGTACTTC

clone size: NA
J gene: TRBJ1-2
D gene: TRBD1
V gene: TRBV5-8
CDR3 protein: CASNLGRTGSGYTF
CDR3 DNA: TGTGCCAGCAACTTAGGAAGGACAGGGAGTGGCTACACCTTC

clone size: NA
J gene: TRBJ2-7
D gene: TRBD2
V gene: TRBV20-1
CDR3 protein: CSARTSGRPDGYEQYF
CDR3 DNA: TGCAGTGCCAGGACTAGCGGGAGGCCCGACGGCTACGAGCAGTACTTC

clone size: few
J gene: TRBJ2-3
D gene: TRBD2
V gene: TRBV20-1
CDR3 protein: CSAREGVPSGGAHILTDTQYF
CDR3 DNA: TGCAGTGCTAGAGAAGGGGTACCTAGCGGGGGGGCACATATCCTCACAGATACGCAGTATTTT

clone size: many
J gene: TRBJ2-3
D gene: NA
V gene: TRBV11-1
CDR3 protein: CASRRATHLDDTQYF
CDR3 DNA: TGTGCCAGCAGGCGGGCGACCCACCTGGATGATACGCAGTATTTT

clone size: once
J gene: TRBJ1-1
D gene: TRBD1
V gene: TRBV11-1
CDR3 protein: CASSLVWQGALKFQGNTEAFF
CDR3 DNA: TGTGCCAGCAGCTTAGTTTGGCAGGGGGCACTTAAGTTCCAAGGCAACACTGAAGCTTTCTTT

clone size: NA
J gene: TRBJ2-1
D gene: NA
V gene: TRBV21-1
CDR3 protein: CASSKASGGASGEQFF
CDR3 DNA: TGTGCCAGCAGCAAAGCAAGCGGGGGAGCCTCCGGTGAGCAGTTCTTC

clone size: many
J gene: TRBJ2-7
D gene: TRBD2
V gene: TRBV4-3
CDR3 protein: CASSQASGSYEQYF
CDR3 DNA: TGCGCCAGCAGCCAAGCTAGCGGCTCCTACGAGCAGTACTTC

clone size: NA
J gene: TRBJ2-7
D gene: TRBD1
V gene: TRBV7-9
CDR3 protein: CTSSQPGTGVHEQYF
CDR3 DNA: TGTACCAGCAGCCAGCCCGGGACAGGGGTCCACGAGCAGTACTTC